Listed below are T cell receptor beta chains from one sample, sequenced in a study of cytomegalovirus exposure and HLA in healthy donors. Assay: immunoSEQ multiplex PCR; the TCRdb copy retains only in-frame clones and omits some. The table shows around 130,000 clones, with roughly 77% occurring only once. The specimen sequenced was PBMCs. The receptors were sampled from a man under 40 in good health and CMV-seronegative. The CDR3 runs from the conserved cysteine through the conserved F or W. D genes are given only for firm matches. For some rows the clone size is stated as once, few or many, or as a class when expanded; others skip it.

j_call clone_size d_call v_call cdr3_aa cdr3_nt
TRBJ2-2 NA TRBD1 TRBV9 CASSGSGTGTHSNTGELFF TGTGCCAGCAGCGGCTCCGGGACAGGGACCCACTCGAACACCGGGGAGCTGTTTTTT
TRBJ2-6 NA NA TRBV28 CASSVVQGSGANVLTF TGTGCCAGCAGTGTGGTTCAGGGGAGTGGGGCCAACGTCCTGACTTTC
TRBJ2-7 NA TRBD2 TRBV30 CAWSITGLGQYEQYF TGTGCCTGGAGTATAACGGGACTAGGTCAGTACGAGCAGTACTTC
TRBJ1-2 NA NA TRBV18 CASSDDSSYGYTF TGTGCCAGCTCAGATGACAGTTCCTATGGCTACACCTTC
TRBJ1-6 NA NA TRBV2 CASSGAGQNSPLHF TGTGCCAGCAGTGGCGCGGGGCAAAATTCACCCCTCCACTTT
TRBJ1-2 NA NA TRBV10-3 CAISETSVPGYTF TGTGCCATCAGTGAGACAAGTGTCCCTGGCTACACCTTC
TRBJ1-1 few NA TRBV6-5 CASSPRRTEAFF TGTGCCAGCAGCCCTAGGAGGACTGAAGCTTTCTTT
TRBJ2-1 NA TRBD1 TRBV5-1 CASGDRGPPDEQFF TGCGCCAGCGGGGACAGGGGGCCTCCGGATGAGCAGTTCTTC
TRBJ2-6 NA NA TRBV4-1 CASSQGTAYRRSGANVLTF TGCGCCAGCAGCCAAGGCACAGCTTACCGCCGCTCTGGGGCCAACGTCCTGACTTTC
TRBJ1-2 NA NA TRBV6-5 CASSLYRVARGGYTF TGTGCCAGCAGCCTCTACAGGGTAGCAAGAGGCGGCTACACCTTC
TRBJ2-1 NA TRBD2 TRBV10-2 CATGLAVYEQFF TGCGCCACGGGACTAGCAGTCTATGAGCAGTTCTTC
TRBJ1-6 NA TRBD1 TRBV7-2 CASSTGQGATSPLHF TGTGCCAGCAGCACCGGACAGGGCGCTACCTCACCCCTCCACTTT
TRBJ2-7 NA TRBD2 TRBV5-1 CASSLGLVYEQYF TGCGCCAGCAGCCTGGGACTAGTCTACGAGCAGTACTTC
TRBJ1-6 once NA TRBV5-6 CASSLAFEMPLHF TGTGCCAGCAGCTTAGCTTTCGAGATGCCCCTCCACTTT
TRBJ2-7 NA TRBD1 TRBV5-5 CASSLIMGQNYEQYF TGTGCCAGCAGCTTGATAATGGGACAGAACTACGAGCAGTACTTC
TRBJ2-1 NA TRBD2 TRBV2 CASSDSREGLWDEQFF TGTGCCAGCAGTGATTCGCGGGAGGGCCTTTGGGATGAGCAGTTCTTC
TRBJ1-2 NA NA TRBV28 CAAGVGANYGYTF TGTGCCGCGGGGGTGGGGGCTAACTATGGCTACACCTTC
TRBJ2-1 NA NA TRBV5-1 CASTQLAVSSYNEQFF TGCGCCAGCACTCAATTAGCGGTGAGCTCCTACAATGAGCAGTTCTTC
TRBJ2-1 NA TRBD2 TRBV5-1 CASSGATSASSYNEQFF TGCGCCAGCAGCGGGGCCACTAGCGCGAGCTCCTACAATGAGCAGTTCTTC
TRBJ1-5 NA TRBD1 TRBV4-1 CASSQAGGGSNQPQHF TGCGCCAGCAGCCAAGCAGGGGGCGGTAGCAATCAGCCCCAGCATTTT
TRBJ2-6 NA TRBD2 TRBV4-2 CASSQVLAGGLPGANVLTF TGTGCCAGCAGCCAAGTCCTAGCGGGGGGACTACCTGGGGCCAACGTCCTGACTTTC
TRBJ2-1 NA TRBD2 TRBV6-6 CASNYVSGNNEQFF TGTGCCAGCAACTACGTTAGCGGGAACAATGAGCAGTTCTTC
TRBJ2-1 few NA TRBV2 CASSSDSSYNEQFF TGTGCCAGCAGTAGCGACAGCTCCTACAATGAGCAGTTCTTC
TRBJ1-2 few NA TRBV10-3 CAISNPGVSNYGYTF TGTGCCATCAGTAATCCAGGGGTTTCTAACTATGGCTACACCTTC
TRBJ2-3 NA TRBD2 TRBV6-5 CASSQGLAGPDTQYF TGTGCCAGCAGCCAGGGACTAGCGGGGCCAGATACGCAGTATTTT
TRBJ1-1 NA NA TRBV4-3 CASSQEADVNTEAFF TGCGCCAGCAGCCAAGAAGCCGATGTGAACACTGAAGCTTTCTTT
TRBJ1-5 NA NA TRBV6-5 CASSTTGFGNQPQHF TGTGCCAGCAGCACCACAGGGTTCGGCAATCAGCCCCAGCATTTT
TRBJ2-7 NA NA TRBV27 CASSPRGRGEQYF TGTGCCAGCAGCCCACGGGGGAGGGGGGAGCAGTACTTC
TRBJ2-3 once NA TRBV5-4 CASSLRDSLSDTQYF TGTGCCAGCAGCTTGCGGGACTCACTCTCCGATACGCAGTATTTT
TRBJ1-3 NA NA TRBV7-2 CASSLVSSGNTIYF TGTGCCAGCAGCTTGGTGAGCTCTGGAAACACCATATATTTT
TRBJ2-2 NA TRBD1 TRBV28 CASSSGQATGELFF TGTGCCAGCAGTTCAGGACAGGCCACCGGGGAGCTGTTTTTT
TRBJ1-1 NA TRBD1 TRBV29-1 CSVLGQAWGAFF TGCAGCGTTCTAGGACAGGCCTGGGGAGCTTTCTTT
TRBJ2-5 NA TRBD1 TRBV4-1 CASSLYGTGLQETQYF TGCGCCAGCAGCCTTTATGGGACAGGGTTACAAGAGACCCAGTACTTC
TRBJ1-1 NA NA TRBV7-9 CASSLPGGTTEAFF TGTGCCAGCAGCTTACCGGGGGGCACCACTGAAGCTTTCTTT
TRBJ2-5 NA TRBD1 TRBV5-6 CASRGQGKAQETQYF TGTGCCAGCAGGGGACAGGGAAAGGCCCAAGAGACCCAGTACTTC
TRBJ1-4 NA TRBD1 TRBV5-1 CASSGEGGENEKLFF TGCGCCAGCAGCGGGGAAGGGGGCGAGAATGAAAAACTGTTTTTT
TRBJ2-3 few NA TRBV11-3 CASSLYHSGTQYF TGTGCCAGCAGCTTATACCATAGCGGTACGCAGTATTTT
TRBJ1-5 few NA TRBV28 CASSLLSGSDQPQHF TGTGCCAGCAGTTTACTGTCAGGTTCGGATCAGCCCCAGCATTTT
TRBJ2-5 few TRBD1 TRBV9 CASSTTGMGETQYF TGTGCCAGCAGCACGACAGGGATGGGAGAGACCCAGTACTTC
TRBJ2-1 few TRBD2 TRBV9 CASSVSAGTSGVYNEQFF TGTGCCAGCAGCGTGAGCGCCGGGACTAGCGGGGTTTACAATGAGCAGTTCTTC
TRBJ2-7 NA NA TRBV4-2 CASSQVPGLTYEQYF TGTGCCAGCAGCCAAGTACCGGGTCTAACCTACGAGCAGTACTTC
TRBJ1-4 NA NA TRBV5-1 CASSLTTVREKLFF TGCGCCAGCAGCTTGACAACGGTGAGGGAAAAACTGTTTTTT
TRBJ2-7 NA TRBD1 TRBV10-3 CAISDTDRAHEQYF TGTGCCATCAGTGATACGGACAGGGCCCACGAGCAGTACTTC
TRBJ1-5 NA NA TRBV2 CASSEALGRANNQPQHF TGTGCCAGCAGTGAAGCGCTTGGCAGGGCCAACAATCAGCCCCAGCATTTT
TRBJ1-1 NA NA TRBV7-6 CASSLDRGAEAFF TGTGCCAGCAGCTTAGATCGGGGGGCTGAAGCTTTCTTT
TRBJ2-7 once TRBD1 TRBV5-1 CASSLGQGGSYEQYF TGCGCCAGCAGCTTGGGACAGGGGGGTTCCTACGAGCAGTACTTC
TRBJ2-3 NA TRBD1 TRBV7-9 CASSFTGTGGSDTQYF TGTGCCAGCAGCTTCACCGGGACAGGGGGATCAGATACGCAGTATTTT
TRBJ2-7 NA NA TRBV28 CASSSPGATAYEQYF TGTGCCAGCAGTAGCCCAGGGGCGACGGCCTACGAGCAGTACTTC
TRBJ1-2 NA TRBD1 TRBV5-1 CASRGLQGEANYGYTF TGCGCCAGCAGGGGTTTACAGGGGGAAGCTAACTATGGCTACACCTTC
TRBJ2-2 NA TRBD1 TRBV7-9 CASSSSDRGTGELFF TGTGCCAGCAGCTCCTCGGACAGGGGCACCGGGGAGCTGTTTTTT
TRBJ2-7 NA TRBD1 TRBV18 CASSLGQGGEQYF TGTGCCAGCTCACTCGGACAGGGCGGCGAGCAGTACTTC
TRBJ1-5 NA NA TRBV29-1 CSVGAPNQPQHF TGCAGCGTTGGGGCCCCAAATCAGCCCCAGCATTTT
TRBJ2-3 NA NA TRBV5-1 CASSRGDSGLWNTDTQYF TGCGCCAGCAGCCGCGGGGATTCCGGGTTGTGGAACACAGATACGCAGTATTTT
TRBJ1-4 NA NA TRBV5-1 CASSLHETAYEKLFF TGCGCCAGCAGCTTGCACGAGACAGCCTATGAAAAACTGTTTTTT
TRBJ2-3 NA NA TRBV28 CASSFVGPDTQYF TGTGCCAGCAGTTTTGTGGGGCCAGATACGCAGTATTTT
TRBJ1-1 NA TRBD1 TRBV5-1 CASSTWTGNTEAFF TGCGCCAGCAGTACCTGGACAGGGAACACTGAAGCTTTCTTT